A single sample is the source of the 27 T cell receptor beta chains below, sequenced in a study of CD8+ T cells in alopecia areata. Following extraction, RNA underwent reverse transcription to cDNA, which served as the sequencing template. Clones were read by immunoSEQ multiplex PCR, and TCRdb kept only the in-frame ones, dropping some. Found here are 120,000 to 150,000 clones, about 88% of them singletons; the top ten hold approximately 13%. Treatment defined: oral pan-JAK inhibitor, 5-10 mg twice daily. The starting material was CD8+ T cells sorted from blood, obtained at week 4, from a patient treated with tofacitinib. The receptors shown here come from a human donor with alopecia areata.

V usage is TRBV10-2 and J usage is TRBJ2-7; 12 bases are a match to TRBD2. Germline CDR1 and CDR2: WSHSY and SAAADI. J lost 5 bases, V lost 6 bases, and 8 bases had no gene match. The CDR3 runs 15 residues. CDR3 region: CASRKPGLAGNEQYF. CDR3 DNA: TGCGCCAGCAGAAAGCCGGGACTAGCGGGTAACGAGCAGTACTTC.

This rearrangement joins TRBV27 to TRBJ2-1, with D uncertain. V was pared by 2 bases and J by 7 bases, with 3 bases between. Looked up from germline, CDR1 is MNHEY and CDR2 is SMNVEV (reference sequence). The CDR3 runs 11 residues. In nucleotides, the CDR3 is TGTGCCAGCAGTTTAAGGAATGAGCAGTTCTTC. Amino acids: CASSLRNEQFF.

The table lists this clone with a few counts. Other DNA sequences in this specimen translate into the identical CDR3. The chain joins TRBV7-9 to TRBJ2-7; D is unresolved. Germline loops: CDR1 SEHNR, CDR2 FQNEAQ (reference sequence). The ends were cut back, 4 bases at V and 2 bases at J, with 3 bases in the middle. The CDR3 is 11 residues long. The CDR3 DNA is TGTGCCAGCAGCTCCACCTACGAGCAGTACTTC. Encoded protein: CASSSTYEQYF.

The genes are TRBV19 and TRBJ2-2; 10 bases are shared with TRBD1. J was trimmed by 7 bases and V by 7 bases; bases with no gene match: 9. The germline V gene encodes CDR1 LNHDA and CDR2 SQIVND (reference sequence). The CDR3 runs to 15 residues. The CDR3 loop is CASTKDRGESGELFF. The CDR3 coding sequence is TGTGCCAGTACTAAGGACAGGGGGGAGAGCGGGGAGCTGTTTTTT. Together with reference TRBV19 and TRBJ2-2, the CDR3 gives the full variable domain: DGGITQSPKYLFRKEGQNVTLSCEQNLNHDAMYWYRQDPGQGLRLIYYSQIVNDFQKGDIAEGYSVSREKKESFPLTVTSAQKNPTAFYLCASTKDRGESGELFFGEGSRLTVL.

J is TRBJ2-7 and V is TRBV27; possible D gene TRBD2, 6 bases. CDR1 is MNHEY, CDR2 SMNVEV, per germline (reference sequence). The CDR3 length is 16 residues. Trimming cost V 0 bases and J 0 bases, with 12 bases left between them. The DNA of the CDR3 is TGTGCCAGCAGTTTATCGGGGGGATACCGCTCCTACGAGCAGTACTTC. As protein: CASSLSGGYRSYEQYF.

The chain uses TRBV29-1 and TRBJ2-5; 7 bases agree with TRBD1. Germline V gene lookup returns CDR1 SQVTM and CDR2 ANQGSEA. The ends lost 4 bases at V and 13 bases at J; junction bases unmatched: 6. The CDR3 spans 10 residues. The CDR3 region is CSVALDRRYF. The DNA for the CDR3 is TGCAGCGTTGCCCTGGACAGGCGGTACTTC.

This rearrangement joins TRBV6-5 to TRBJ1-2; possibly TRBD1 for D (5 bases). The CDR3 is 14 residues long. The V gene lost 4 bases and the J gene lost 6 bases, with 15 bases spanning the gap. Germline CDR1 is MNHEY and CDR2 is SVGAGI. The CDR3: CASSSASRAHGYTF. DNA of the CDR3: TGTGCCAGCAGTTCTGCGTCCAGGGCTCATGGCTACACCTTC.

On this clone: Other DNA sequences within the sample encode an identical CDR3. The DNA for the CDR3 is TGTGCCAGCAGCTTATCAGATACGCAGTATTTT. This sequence encodes CASSLSDTQYF. The genes are TRBV11-2 and TRBJ2-3; no firm D call. V lost 2 bases and J lost 4, with 1 base in between. The CDR3 length is 11 residues. Germline CDR1 SGHAT, CDR2 FQNNGV.

The table lists this clone with a count of one. This chain connects TRBV29-1 to TRBJ1-1; D unresolved. The V gene's germline CDR1 is SQVTM and CDR2 ANQGSEA. The V end was cut by 7 bases, the J end by 5 bases, with 11 bases between. The length of the CDR3 is 11 residues. Here the CDR3 reads CSAREETEAFF. DNA of the CDR3: TGCAGCGCGCGAGAAGAGACTGAAGCTTTCTTT.

The chain employs TRBV4-1 and TRBJ2-7; 10 bases fit TRBD2. The CDR3 is 16 residues long. Germline assignment: CDR1 MGHRA and CDR2 YSYEKL. V gave up 0 bases and J gave up 2 bases; unmatched junction bases: 4. The CDR3 loop reads CASSQESSGRAYEQYF. In nucleotides, the CDR3 is TGCGCCAGCAGCCAAGAATCCAGCGGGAGGGCCTACGAGCAGTACTTC.

This chain uses TRBV5-6 with TRBJ2-3, with D hard to call. Germline assignment: CDR1 SGHDT and CDR2 YYEEEE. V lost 2 bases and J 8 bases, leaving 6 bases between the germline ends. The CDR3 contains 11 residues. The CDR3 DNA follows: TGTGCCAGCAGCTTCACCGGTACGCAGTATTTT. Its translation: CASSFTGTQYF.

V and J are TRBV7-9 and TRBJ2-3, with D perhaps matching TRBD1 or TRBD2 (6 bases each). The CDR3 contains 12 residues. Between the trimmed V and J ends, which lost 5 bases and 14 bases, there was a span of 17 bases. Germline CDR1 is SEHNR and CDR2 is FQNEAQ (reference sequence). The CDR3 DNA follows: TGTGCCAGCAGCGGGGGGCCCCATCTGGGGTATTTT. Encoded protein: CASSGGPHLGYF.

CDR3 sequence: CASSLDLSGANVLTF. In DNA form, the CDR3 reads TGTGCCAGCAGCCTCGACTTGTCTGGGGCCAACGTCCTGACTTTC. The chain combines TRBV14 with TRBJ2-6; D unresolved. The V and J ends lost 4 bases and 1 base respectively, with 8 bases between them. The CDR3 consists of 15 residues. Germline V gives CDR1 SGHDN, CDR2 FVKESK.

V gene TRBV29-1 combines with J gene TRBJ1-4; possible D gene TRBD1, 5 bases. The germline V gene encodes CDR1 SQVTM and CDR2 ANQGSEA. This CDR3 is 14 amino acids long. Trimming pared 5 bases from V and 7 bases from J, leaving 17 bases between. As DNA, the CDR3 is TGCAGCGTTAACAATGGGGGAATGAGTGAAAAACTGTTTTTT. Its translation is CSVNNGGMSEKLFF.

V and J are TRBV10-3 and TRBJ2-7; D possibly corresponds to TRBD2 (5 bases). The CDR3 length is 14 residues. The germline gives CDR1 ENHRY, CDR2 SYGVKD. The ends were cut back, 2 bases at V and 2 bases at J, with 10 bases in the middle. The CDR3 DNA sequence: TGTGCCATCAGTGAGGTTAGCGTGACCTACGAGCAGTACTTC. Protein product: CAISEVSVTYEQYF.

The genes are TRBV6-5 and TRBJ1-4; maybe TRBD1 (5 bases). The CDR3 covers 14 residues. The germline V and J ends were trimmed by 0 bases and 7 bases, with 9 bases remaining between them. Germline CDR1 reads MNHEY; CDR2 reads SVGAGI. The DNA of the CDR3 is TGTGCCAGCAGTTACTCAGGGGTTGGTGAAAAACTGTTTTTT. It is translated as CASSYSGVGEKLFF.

Details on this clone: Other DNA sequences in the sample encode the same CDR3. This sequence joins TRBV25-1 and TRBJ2-7; D possibly corresponds to TRBD2 (6 bases). Per the germline V gene, CDR1 is MGHDK and CDR2 is SYGVNS. The CDR3 length is 12 residues. The V end was cut by 10 bases, the J end by 2 bases, with 12 bases between. The CDR3 coding sequence is TGTGCCACCGGGACTGGACCCTACGAGCAGTACTTC. Translation gives CATGTGPYEQYF.

The J gene is TRBJ1-2, the V gene TRBV13; 7 bases map to TRBD1. The ends lost 0 bases at V and 12 bases at J; junction bases unmatched: 4. The CDR3 extends over 12 amino acids. CDR1 and CDR2 from the germline V gene are PRHDT and FYEKMQ (reference sequence). DNA for the CDR3: TGTGCCAGCAGCTTAGGCAGGGGGGCGCACACCTTC. Encoded protein: CASSLGRGAHTF.

The chain is built from TRBV30 and TRBJ2-7; 11 nucleotides agree with TRBD1. The V and J ends lost 1 base and 2 bases, in that order; junction bases with no gene match: 4. Germline V gene sequence: CDR1 GTSNPN, CDR2 SVGIG (reference sequence). This CDR3 is built from 15 residues. The CDR3 DNA follows: TGTGCCTGGAGTGGGACAGGGGGCTTTCCCTACGAGCAGTACTTC. Amino acid sequence: CAWSGTGGFPYEQYF. Based on the CDR3 plus reference TRBV30 and TRBJ2-7, the full variable domain is SQTIHQWPATLVQPVGSPLSLECTVEGTSNPNLYWYRQAAGRGLQLLFYSVGIGQISSEVPQNLSASRPQDRQFILSSKKLLLSDSGFYLCAWSGTGGFPYEQYFGPGTRLTVT.

The chain employs TRBV9 and TRBJ2-1; weak D call: TRBD2 (6 bases). Germline V gene data show CDR1 as SGDLS and CDR2 as YYNGEE. This CDR3 is built from 13 residues. The ends were cut back, 4 bases at V and 10 bases at J, with 15 bases in the middle. The CDR3 DNA follows: TGTGCCAGCAGCTTGGGACTGTCTTCGGAGCAGTTCTTC. The encoded protein is CASSLGLSSEQFF. Full variable domain (missing parts from reference TRBV9 and TRBJ2-1): DSGVTQTPKHLITATGQRVTLRCSPRSGDLSVYWYQQSLDQGLQFLIQYYNGEERAKGNILERFSAQQFPDLHSELNLSSLELGDSALYFCASSLGLSSEQFFGPGTRLTVL.

This chain uses TRBV30 with TRBJ2-2; D unresolved. The ends were cut back, 1 base at V and 1 base at J, with 13 bases in the middle. This CDR3 region has 16 residues. Per germline, CDR1 GTSNPN and CDR2 SVGIG (reference sequence). The CDR3 DNA sequence: TGTGCCTGGAGTGGTGATAAGGGCCGGAACACCGGGGAGCTGTTTTTT. Protein product: CAWSGDKGRNTGELFF.

This clone was recorded a few times. The V gene is TRBV6-5, the J gene TRBJ2-5, with 8 nucleotides matching TRBD2. J lost 2 bases, V lost 6 bases, and 5 bases had no gene match. This CDR3 region has 14 residues. Germline loops: CDR1 MNHEY, CDR2 SVGAGI. CDR3 protein: CASRSVAGQETQYF. In nucleotides, the CDR3 is TGTGCCAGCAGATCAGTAGCGGGACAAGAGACCCAGTACTTC.

The V call is TRBV27, the J call TRBJ2-7; D is perhaps TRBD1 (7 bases). The CDR3 is made up of 14 amino acids. Trimming left V 1 base short and J 3 bases short, with 10 bases between. Germline assignment: CDR1 MNHEY and CDR2 SMNVEV (reference sequence). The CDR3 region has the DNA TGTGCCAGCAGTTTATGGCAGGGGGGCTACGAGCAGTACTTC. It is translated as CASSLWQGGYEQYF.

The gene calls are TRBV9 and TRBJ2-1, with 8 bases lining up with TRBD2. J lost 6 bases, V lost 4 bases, and 15 bases had no gene match. CDR1 SGDLS and CDR2 YYNGEE come from the germline V gene. The CDR3 runs to 17 residues. In nucleotides, the CDR3 is TGTGCCAGCAGCCTAAACCCGAGTAGCGGGGCGTCCAATGAGCAGTTCTTC. Translating it yields CASSLNPSSGASNEQFF.

The J gene is TRBJ2-2, the V gene TRBV27; D ambiguous. The ends were cut back, 5 bases at V and 7 bases at J, with 8 bases in the middle. The CDR3 covers 12 residues. The germline V gene has CDR1 MNHEY and CDR2 SMNVEV (reference sequence). CDR3 bases: TGTGCCAGCAGTCCGGTAGTCGGGGAGCTGTTTTTT. The encoded protein is CASSPVVGELFF.

The V and J genes are TRBV7-9 and TRBJ2-2; no reliable D call. CDR3 length: 12 amino acids. V was cut by 10 bases and J by 3 bases, with 9 bases left in between. The germline CDR1 and CDR2 sequences are SEHNR and FQNEAQ (reference sequence). CDR3 region: CAIARHTGELFF. The CDR3 coding sequence is TGTGCCATCGCACGACACACCGGGGAGCTGTTTTTT.

The rearrangement uses TRBV15 and TRBJ2-7; D is unclear. The ends were cut back, 1 base at V and 0 bases at J, with 10 bases in the middle. The CDR3 extends over 15 amino acids. Per germline, CDR1 LNHNV and CDR2 YYDKDF (reference sequence). The CDR3 DNA follows: TGTGCCACCAGCAGAGGAGACGCAAGCTCCTACGAGCAGTACTTC. Translated: CATSRGDASSYEQYF.